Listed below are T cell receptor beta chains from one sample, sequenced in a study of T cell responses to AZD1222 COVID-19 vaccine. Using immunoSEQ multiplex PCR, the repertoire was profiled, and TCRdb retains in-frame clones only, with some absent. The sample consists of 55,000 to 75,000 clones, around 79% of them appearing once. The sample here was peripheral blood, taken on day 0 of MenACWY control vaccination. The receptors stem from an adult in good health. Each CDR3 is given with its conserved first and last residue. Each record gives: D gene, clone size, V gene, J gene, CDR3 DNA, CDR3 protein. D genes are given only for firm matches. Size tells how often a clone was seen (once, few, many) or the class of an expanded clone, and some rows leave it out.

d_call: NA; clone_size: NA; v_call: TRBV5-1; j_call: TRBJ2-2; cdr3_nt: TGCGCCAGCAGCACTGGCCCGCGACAGCCCGGGGAGCTGTTTTTT; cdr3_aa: CASSTGPRQPGELFF
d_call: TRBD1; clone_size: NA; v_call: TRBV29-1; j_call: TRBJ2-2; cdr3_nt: TGCAGCGGCCACAGGGGAGACACCGGGGAGCTGTTTTTT; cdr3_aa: CSGHRGDTGELFF
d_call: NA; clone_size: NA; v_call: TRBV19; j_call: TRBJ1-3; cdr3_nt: TGTGCCAGTACCTCCCCCCGGGACGCGAGACACCGGCCCTCTGGAAACACCATATATTTT; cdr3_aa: CASTSPRDARHRPSGNTIYF
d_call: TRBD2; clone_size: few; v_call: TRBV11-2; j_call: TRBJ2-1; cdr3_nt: TGTGCCAGCAGCTCCCGGGCTAGCGGGTACAATGAGCAGTTCTTC; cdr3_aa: CASSSRASGYNEQFF
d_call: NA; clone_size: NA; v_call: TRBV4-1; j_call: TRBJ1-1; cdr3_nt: TGCGCCAGCAGCCAAGGCAGGGGAACTGAAGCTTTCTTT; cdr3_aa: CASSQGRGTEAFF
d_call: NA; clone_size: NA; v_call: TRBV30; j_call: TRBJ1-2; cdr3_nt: TGTGCCTGGAGTGTACTTCGTGGCTACACCTTC; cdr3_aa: CAWSVLRGYTF
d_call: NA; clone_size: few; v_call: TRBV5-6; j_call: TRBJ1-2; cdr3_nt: TGTGCCAGCAGCTTGGGGAGGCCGAGCTATGGCTACACCTTC; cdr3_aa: CASSLGRPSYGYTF
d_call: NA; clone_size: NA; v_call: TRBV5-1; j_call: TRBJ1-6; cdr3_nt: TGCGCCAGCAGCTTGGAACATCCAAATTCACCCCTCCACTTT; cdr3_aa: CASSLEHPNSPLHF
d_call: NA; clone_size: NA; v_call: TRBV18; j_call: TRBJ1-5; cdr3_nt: TGTGCCAGCTCACTCGGAGACGATCAGCCCCAGCATTTT; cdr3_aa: CASSLGDDQPQHF
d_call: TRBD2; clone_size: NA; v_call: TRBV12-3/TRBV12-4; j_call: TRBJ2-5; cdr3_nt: TGTGCCAGCAGTTCTGGGGGAGGGGAGACCCAGTACTTC; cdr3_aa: CASSSGGGETQYF
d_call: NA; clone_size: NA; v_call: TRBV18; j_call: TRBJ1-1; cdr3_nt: TGTGCCAGCTCACCCCGGACACCAGGGGAGACTGAAGCTTTCTTT; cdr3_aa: CASSPRTPGETEAFF
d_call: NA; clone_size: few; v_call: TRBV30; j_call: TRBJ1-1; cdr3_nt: TGTGCCTGGAGGGTTGGGTGGAACACTGAAGCTTTCTTT; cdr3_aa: CAWRVGWNTEAFF
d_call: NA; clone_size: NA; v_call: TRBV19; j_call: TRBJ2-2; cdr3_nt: TGTGCCAGTAGTAGTGGAATCCGGCTTTCCGGGGAGCTGTTTTTT; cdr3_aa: CASSSGIRLSGELFF